This is a list of T cell receptor beta chains from one sample in a study of T cell repertoires in cytomegalovirus infection. TCRdb reprocessed the reads via MiXCR and lists one record per CDR3 protein. The data show some 940,000 distinct CDR3 sequences, around 32% seen once. Antigen specificity for these receptors is unknown. The sample consisted of cultured CD8+ T cells from PBMCs, taken from culture after CMV antigen stimulation. The receptors were sampled from a human donor in good health (CMV status not recorded). Some clones in this sample may be carry-over from other donors' samples. The CDR3 runs from the conserved cysteine through the conserved F or W. The D gene is left open where the match is weak. Some rows have no size entry. The others give once, few or many, or a class for an expanded clone.

v_call,clone_size,d_call,j_call,cdr3_aa,cdr3_nt
TRBV6-6,NA,NA,TRBJ1-6,CASRYRAGNSPLHF,TGTGCCAGCAGGTACAGGGCCGGGAATTCACCCCTCCACTTT
TRBV29-1,NA,NA,TRBJ2-5,CSVEGIGVLETQYF,TGCAGCGTTGAAGGAATCGGAGTTCTGGAGACCCAGTACTTC
TRBV4-2,NA,NA,TRBJ1-5,CASSQDLGGGQPQHF,TGTGCCAGCAGCCAAGATTTAGGAGGGGGTCAGCCCCAGCATTTT
TRBV27,NA,NA,TRBJ2-3,CASSLSRTGSVWVGLDTQYF,TGTGCCAGCAGTCTTAGCCGCACAGGGAGCGTGTGGGTTGGGTTGGATACGCAGTATTTT
TRBV7-9,NA,NA,TRBJ2-3,CASSSTKAYGATDTQYF,TGTGCCAGCAGCTCTACCAAGGCTTATGGGGCAACAGATACGCAGTATTTT
TRBV7-8,few,NA,TRBJ1-5,CASSAPGDQPQHF,TGTGCCAGCAGCGCCCCCGGGGATCAGCCCCAGCATTTT
TRBV7-2,NA,NA,TRBJ1-1,CAVVKGSGEAFF,TGTGCCGTCGTCAAAGGGTCCGGTGAAGCTTTCTTT
TRBV6-8,NA,NA,TRBJ2-2,CASSRGLPENTGELFF,TGTGCCAGCAGCCGGGGGCTACCCGAGAACACCGGGGAGCTGTTTTTT
TRBV13,NA,NA,TRBJ1-2,CASSSRSGPNYGYTF,TGTGCCAGCAGCTCCCGGTCGGGGCCTAACTATGGCTACACCTTC
TRBV6-2/TRBV6-3,NA,NA,TRBJ2-5,CASSRDSGTQYF,TGTGCCAGCAGTCGGGACTCGGGGACCCAGTACTTC
TRBV4-1,few,TRBD1,TRBJ2-2,CASSLDGQGLTGELFF,TGCGCCAGCAGCCTTGATGGACAGGGCCTCACCGGGGAGCTGTTTTTT
TRBV7-6,few,TRBD1,TRBJ1-6,CASSLTGDNSPLHF,TGTGCCAGCAGCTTAACAGGGGACAATTCACCCCTCCACTTT
TRBV11-2,NA,TRBD1,TRBJ2-4,CADRGRGELSSKNIQYF,TGTGCCGACAGGGGGCGGGGGGAACTAAGTTCCAAAAACATTCAGTACTTC
TRBV19,few,NA,TRBJ1-1,CASSFGPGNTEAFF,TGTGCCAGTAGTTTTGGACCAGGGAACACTGAAGCTTTCTTT
TRBV19,NA,TRBD1,TRBJ1-4,CASGRGPRDRDEKLFF,TGTGCCAGCGGCCGTGGTCCCCGGGACAGGGATGAAAAACTGTTTTTT
TRBV7-8,once,TRBD1,TRBJ1-4,CASGLSGQSNEKLFF,TGTGCCAGCGGTCTCTCGGGACAGAGTAATGAAAAACTGTTTTTT
TRBV5-6,few,NA,TRBJ2-1,CASSLRQLLTYNEQFF,TGTGCCAGCAGCTTGCGGCAGCTCCTAACCTACAATGAGCAGTTCTTC
TRBV7-9,few,TRBD1,TRBJ2-1,CASSPGQNYNEQFF,TGTGCCAGCAGCCCGGGACAGAATTACAATGAGCAGTTCTTC
TRBV7-9,NA,NA,TRBJ2-7,CASSLGDIRYEQYF,TGTGCCAGCAGCCTAGGGGACATTCGCTACGAGCAGTACTTC
TRBV7-2,NA,NA,TRBJ1-6,CASSFSFRSPLHF,TGTGCCAGCAGCTTCTCATTTCGATCACCCCTCCACTTT
TRBV7-6,few,NA,TRBJ2-1,CASSSWGRPNEQFF,TGTGCTAGCAGCTCCTGGGGGAGACCCAATGAGCAGTTCTTC
TRBV19,few,TRBD2,TRBJ2-5,CASSIRGVWETQYF,TGTGCCAGTAGTATACGGGGGGTATGGGAGACCCAGTACTTC
TRBV12-3/TRBV12-4,few,NA,TRBJ2-2,CASLNAGTTNTGELFF,TGTGCCAGCCTCAACGCCGGGACAACGAACACCGGGGAGCTGTTTTTT
TRBV29-1,NA,NA,TRBJ1-4,CSVQPEREKLFF,TGCAGCGTGCAGCCTGAAAGAGAAAAACTGTTTTTT
TRBV9,few,TRBD1,TRBJ1-1,CASSVVGQANLEAFF,TGTGCCAGCAGCGTAGTGGGACAGGCCAATCTTGAAGCTTTCTTT
TRBV12-3/TRBV12-4,NA,TRBD1,TRBJ1-4,CASSAGQGSEKLFF,TGTGCCAGCAGTGCCGGACAGGGGAGTGAAAAACTGTTTTTT
TRBV7-2,NA,TRBD1,TRBJ2-4,CASSLSGTENAVAKNIQYF,TGTGCCAGCAGCCTGTCCGGGACAGAGAACGCGGTAGCCAAAAACATTCAGTACTTC
TRBV7-9,once,NA,TRBJ2-5,CASSPAVRARETQYF,TGTGCCAGCAGCCCCGCGGTAAGAGCCCGAGAGACCCAGTACTTC
TRBV2,few,TRBD1,TRBJ1-4,CAIPDRDEKLFF,TGTGCCATCCCGGACAGGGATGAAAAACTGTTTTTT
TRBV6-6,few,NA,TRBJ1-5,CASSYGGGSNQPQHF,TGTGCCAGCAGTTACGGGGGTGGTAGCAATCAGCCCCAGCATTTT
TRBV15,NA,NA,TRBJ1-1,CATSRDAPGNTEAFF,TGTGCCACCAGCAGAGATGCCCCAGGGAACACTGAAGCTTTCTTT
TRBV6-5,NA,NA,TRBJ2-1,CASRATGDSSYNEQFF,TGTGCCAGCAGGGCGACGGGCGACAGCTCCTACAATGAGCAGTTCTTC
TRBV28,NA,NA,TRBJ1-6,CASSRGQTYSPLHF,TGTGCCAGCAGTAGGGGACAAACGTATTCACCCCTCCACTTT
TRBV7-2,many,NA,TRBJ1-6,CASSQLPGATPGSPLHF,TGTGCCAGCAGCCAATTGCCCGGGGCCACGCCCGGTTCACCCCTCCACTTT
TRBV27,NA,TRBD1,TRBJ1-2,CASSLGDRGIGGYTF,TGTGCCAGCAGTTTAGGGGACAGGGGAATCGGTGGCTACACCTTC